The rows below give T cell receptor beta chains drawn from one sample of a study of shared clonotypes between healthy human individuals. TCRdb keeps only in-frame clones here, not all; method: immunoSEQ multiplex PCR. Of hundreds of thousands of clones in the sample, approximately 97% were seen once. The sample taken for sequencing was naive CD4+ T cells sorted from blood. Every receptor here comes from a young woman in good health. CDR3s include the opening cysteine and the closing phenylalanine or tryptophan. Each record gives: D gene, clone size, J gene, V gene, CDR3 protein, CDR3 DNA. The D gene is left open where the match is weak. A clone size is listed for some rows: how often the clone was seen (once, few, many), or a class if it is expanded.

-,-,TRBJ1-1,TRBV10-3,CATTRDSMNTEAFF,TGTGCCACAACAAGAGACTCCATGAACACTGAAGCTTTCTTT
TRBD2,-,TRBJ2-3,TRBV7-2,CASSLAGLADTQYF,TGTGCCAGCAGTCTAGCGGGACTAGCGGATACGCAGTATTTT
-,-,TRBJ1-2,TRBV5-1,CASSLGVANYGYTF,TGCGCCAGCAGCTTGGGTGTGGCTAACTATGGCTACACCTTC
TRBD2,-,TRBJ2-7,TRBV5-4,CASSKTSGSSYEQYF,TGTGCCAGCAGCAAGACTAGCGGGAGCTCCTACGAGCAGTACTTC
-,once,TRBJ2-3,TRBV7-9,CASSLAGLNTDTQYF,TGTGCCAGCAGCTTAGCGGGACTCAACACAGATACGCAGTATTTT
-,few,TRBJ2-2,TRBV7-8,CASSLVANTGELFF,TGTGCCAGCAGCTTAGTCGCGAACACCGGGGAGCTGTTTTTT
TRBD2,-,TRBJ2-1,TRBV30,CAWSQAGPYNEQFF,TGTGCCTGGAGCCAAGCGGGGCCCTACAATGAGCAGTTCTTC
-,-,TRBJ1-2,TRBV19,CASRVSGPSYGYTF,TGTGCCAGTAGGGTATCGGGACCGTCCTATGGCTACACCTTC
TRBD2,-,TRBJ2-7,TRBV4-1,CASSQELAGVAKQYF,TGCGCCAGCAGCCAAGAGCTAGCGGGAGTTGCAAAGCAGTACTTC
-,-,TRBJ1-1,TRBV19,CASSIEGRAAEAFF,TGTGCCAGTAGTATAGAAGGCAGGGCGGCTGAAGCTTTCTTT
-,few,TRBJ1-4,TRBV2,CASSEDGLGLFF,TGTGCCAGCAGTGAAGACGGTTTAGGGCTGTTTTTT
-,-,TRBJ2-7,TRBV28,CASRATGLPTTEQYF,TGTGCCAGCAGAGCCACAGGGTTGCCTACTACCGAGCAGTACTTC
TRBD1,-,TRBJ1-1,TRBV28,CASRSSTGVDTEAFF,TGTGCCAGCAGATCATCTACAGGGGTGGACACTGAAGCTTTCTTT
-,-,TRBJ1-3,TRBV11-2,CASSQEPSGNTIYF,TGTGCCAGCAGCCAGGAGCCCTCTGGAAACACCATATATTTT
TRBD2,-,TRBJ2-1,TRBV5-8,CASSMGWLADYNEQFF,TGTGCCAGCAGCATGGGCTGGCTAGCGGACTACAATGAGCAGTTCTTC
TRBD2,-,TRBJ2-2,TRBV6-4,CASSTQPGLAGMVGELFF,TGTGCCAGCAGTACACAACCGGGACTAGCGGGAATGGTCGGGGAGCTGTTTTTT
TRBD2,-,TRBJ2-7,TRBV4-1,CASSQDGSGSESSYEQYF,TGCGCCAGCAGCCAAGATGGTAGCGGGAGTGAGTCGTCCTACGAGCAGTACTTC
-,-,TRBJ2-7,TRBV28,CASSGQAAPTYEQYF,TGTGCCAGCAGTGGTCAGGCGGCCCCGACCTACGAGCAGTACTTC
TRBD1,-,TRBJ1-4,TRBV2,CASRARQGKDEKLFF,TGTGCCAGCAGAGCCAGACAGGGAAAGGATGAAAAACTGTTTTTT
-,-,TRBJ2-1,TRBV10-3,CAIKGGDSYNEQFF,TGTGCCATCAAAGGGGGGGACTCCTACAATGAGCAGTTCTTC
-,-,TRBJ1-1,TRBV5-1,CASSLGDGRTEAFF,TGCGCCAGCAGCTTAGGGGACGGACGGACTGAAGCTTTCTTT
-,-,TRBJ1-5,TRBV10-3,CAISRSGTENKPQHF,TGTGCCATCAGTCGTTCCGGGACCGAGAATAAACCCCAGCATTTT
-,-,TRBJ1-1,TRBV5-5,CASSLVPRDTEAFF,TGTGCCAGCAGCTTGGTACCAAGGGACACTGAAGCTTTCTTT
-,once,TRBJ2-7,TRBV11-2,CASSEYQEQYF,TGTGCCAGCAGTGAATATCAGGAGCAGTACTTC
-,-,TRBJ1-2,TRBV16,CASSQSGLKKGYTF,TGTGCCAGCAGCCAATCCGGGTTGAAGAAGGGCTACACCTTC
-,-,TRBJ2-4,TRBV7-9,CASSLNADVQYF,TGTGCCAGCAGCCTAAACGCGGACGTTCAGTACTTC
-,-,TRBJ2-3,TRBV5-1,CASSLGFSTDTQYF,TGCGCCAGCAGCTTGGGGTTCAGCACAGATACGCAGTATTTT
-,-,TRBJ1-5,TRBV28,CASCSGRGDSNQPQHF,TGTGCCAGCTGCTCTGGACGGGGGGATAGCAATCAGCCCCAGCATTTT
TRBD2,-,TRBJ2-7,TRBV18,CASSPPTSGGYEQYF,TGTGCCAGCTCACCCCCGACTAGCGGGGGCTACGAGCAGTACTTC
TRBD2,-,TRBJ2-1,TRBV6-1,CASRGGLGSYNEQFF,TGTGCCAGCAGGGGGGGACTAGGCTCCTACAATGAGCAGTTCTTC
-,-,TRBJ2-7,TRBV4-2,CASSQDGLARNEQYF,TGTGCCAGCAGCCAGGACGGACTGGCGCGGAACGAGCAGTACTTC
-,once,TRBJ1-3,TRBV18,CASSPFRGRNSGNTIYF,TGTGCCAGCTCACCATTTAGGGGACGCAACTCTGGAAACACCATATATTTT
TRBD2,-,TRBJ2-7,TRBV11-2,CASSLLGSGLAGASYEQYF,TGTGCCAGCAGCTTACTAGGCTCTGGACTAGCGGGCGCGTCCTACGAGCAGTACTTC
-,-,TRBJ1-3,TRBV18,CASSARTSGGNTIYF,TGTGCCAGCTCGGCCAGAACTTCGGGAGGAAACACCATATATTTT
-,-,TRBJ1-5,TRBV10-2,CASSESRKEAYSNQPQHF,TGCGCCAGCAGTGAGTCGAGGAAAGAGGCGTATAGCAATCAGCCCCAGCATTTT